This T cell receptor beta chain was identified during a study of CD8 T cells in Susac syndrome. This clonotype was found once. This CDR3 spans 15 amino acids. Germline CDR1 and CDR2: SGHTA and FQGNSA. V shed 1 base and J 0 bases; nucleotides not matched to a gene: 1. With random hexamers, about 0.5 to 1 ug RNA was reverse transcribed. TCRdb reprocessed the immunoSEQ multiplex PCR reads with MiXCR, giving one entry per CDR3 protein. The data contain approximately 120,000 distinct CDR3 sequences, about 93% of them singletons. This TCR was recovered from a human donor in good health. The V gene is TRBV7-2, the J gene TRBJ2-7; 9 nucleotides align to TRBD2. The material sequenced was CD4+ T cells from PBMCs. The CDR3 protein is CASSLGLAASYEQYF. CDR3 DNA sequence: TGTGCCAGCAGCTTAGGACTAGCGGCCTCCTACGAGCAGTACTTC. The variable domain in full, with the rest retrieved from reference TRBV7-2 and TRBJ2-7, is GAGVSQSPSNKVTEKGKDVELRCDPISGHTALYWYRQSLGQGLEFLIYFQGNSAPDKSGLPSDRFSAERTGGSVSTLTIQRTQQEDSAVYLCASSLGLAASYEQYFGPGTRLTVT.